This TCR beta chain was observed in a study of radiation and T cells in renal cell carcinoma. Time point defined: baseline pretreatment blood. Treatment indicated: 15 Gy SBRT to primary tumor, nephrectomy 4 weeks later. Germline V gene data show CDR1 as MNHNY and CDR2 as SVGAGI (reference sequence). The CDR3 spans 13 residues. Profiled with immunoSEQ multiplex PCR; TCRdb holds only in-frame clones, not every one. The sample lists 130,000 to 150,000 clones; approximately 90% were seen once. Turning to this clone: An end of the junction does not agree with germline; a read error may underlie this.

Source: blood, taken from a patient whose treatment included radiotherapy and nephrectomy. The clonotype was recovered from a woman in her seventies with renal cell carcinoma. J is TRBJ1-1 and V is TRBV6-6, with a possible D match to TRBD1 (5 bases). CDR3 nucleotide sequence: TGTGTCAGCAGTAACGGACAAAACACTGAAGCTTTCTTT. Residues: CVSSNGQNTEAFF.